These 7 T cell receptor beta chains originate from one sample sequenced in a study of blood T cell repertoires in COVID-19. Assay used: immunoSEQ multiplex PCR; TCRdb lists only in-frame clones, some missing. The profile shows 81,000 or so clones, over 75% of them singletons. Sequencing was carried out using peripheral blood. The origin of the receptors is a human donor in a cohort sampled during active COVID-19.

V and J are TRBV3-1 (or the pseudogene TRBV3-2) and TRBJ2-5; TRBD1 is a possible D gene (6 bases). Trimming removed 3 bases at V and 3 bases at J, with 23 bases between. The CDR3 is 18 residues long. Germline-derived CDR1 and CDR2 are LGHDT and YNNKEL (reference sequence). In DNA, the CDR3 is TGTGCCAGCAGCCACTTAGGGGGTTCCTCCCCCTACAAAGAGACCCAGTACTTC. Its protein is CASSHLGGSSPYKETQYF.

V and J are TRBV19 and TRBJ1-4; D perhaps matches TRBD1 (5 bases). Germline CDR1 reads LNHDA; CDR2 reads SQIVND (reference sequence). The CDR3 totals 13 residues. V was clipped by 6 bases and J by 8 bases, with 13 bases between them. The CDR3 bases are TGTGCCAGTAGACCTCGACAGACGGAAAAACTGTTTTTT. It translates to CASRPRQTEKLFF.

This clone is a singleton in its sample. The gene calls are TRBV30 and TRBJ1-5; D is unresolved. Per the germline V gene, CDR1 is GTSNPN and CDR2 is SVGIG (reference sequence). With 4 bases removed from V and 1 base from J, the gap between germline ends came to 11 bases. The CDR3 extends over 14 amino acids. The CDR3 DNA reads as TGTGCCTGGACCCATGACTTGAGCAATCAGCCCCAGCATTTT. Translated: CAWTHDLSNQPQHF.

The chain has TRBV1 and TRBJ1-6; TRBD1, as called in the table, went unchecked against the DNA. TRBV1 is a recognized pseudogene. CDR3 length: 19 residues. The CDR3 loop is CTSSQVTAFNNLLSSPLHF. CDR3 in DNA: TGCACCAGCAGCCAAGTGACAGCATTTAATAACCTACTCAGTTCACCCCTCCACTTT.

The genes are TRBV27 and TRBJ2-5, with TRBD1 as a possible D gene (6 bases). Germline V gives CDR1 MNHEY, CDR2 SMNVEV (reference sequence). The CDR3 extends over 15 amino acids. Trimming removed 2 bases at V and 5 bases at J, with 15 bases between. CDR3 bases: TGTGCCAGCAGTTTAGCCGGGACACCTATGGAGACCCAGTACTTC. As protein: CASSLAGTPMETQYF.

A single count supports this clone. The chain carries TRBV6-5 and TRBJ1-6; 8 bases are shared with TRBD1. Germline CDR1 is MNHEY and CDR2 is SVGAGI. With V trimmed by 7 bases and J by 8 bases, 10 bases remained unmatched. The CDR3 runs to 15 residues. This CDR3 reads CASKLQGVQHSPLHF. DNA of the CDR3: TGTGCCAGCAAGCTACAGGGGGTACAACATTCACCCCTCCACTTT.

The chain recombines TRBV21-1 with TRBJ1-5; the D call in the table, TRBD1, was not verified against the DNA. TRBV21-1 is tagged as a pseudogene. There are 16 residues in the CDR3. Here the CDR3 reads CASSSSRQGLTQPQHF. The CDR3 nucleotides are TGTGCCAGCAGCTCGTCACGACAGGGTTTGACTCAGCCCCAGCATTTT.